This TCR beta chain came from a study of spatial heterogeneity in lung cancer. Study summary: Alpha-chain detections were consistently fewer than beta-chain detections among the sequences.

Findings of the study overall: Whereas they appeared in blood less at follow-up, ubiquitous expanded tumor TCRs appeared there more at resection.

A few counts support this clonotype. Antigen specificity is unknown. Individual TCR cDNA molecules each bore their own unique molecular identifier. TCRdb re-derived calls from the 5' RACE reads in MiXCR, one entry per CDR3 protein. The sample holds roughly 80,000 distinct CDR3 sequences; around 12% are singletons and the top ten take approximately 4.6%. Time point here: sample taken at primary tumor resection. Whole RNA, which was extracted from tumor, nontumor lung tissue or frozen PBMC, was sequenced without any cell sorting. The cohort: some 73 early-stage, untreated non-small cell lung cancer patients. The ends were cut back, 0 bases at V and 5 bases at J, with 2 bases in the middle. Germline CDR1 reads MNHEY; CDR2 reads SVGEGT. The length of the CDR3 is 11 residues.

V usage is TRBV6-2 or TRBV6-3 and J usage is TRBJ2-7; D not resolved. The source is a male donor with early-stage non-small cell lung cancer. Sequences were derived from PBMCs, sampled at surgery. CDR3 residues: CASSYSNEQYF. For the CDR3, the DNA is TGTGCCAGCAGTTACTCAAACGAGCAGTACTTC.